The subject of this entry is one TCR beta chain. Clones were read by immunoSEQ multiplex PCR, and TCRdb kept only the in-frame ones, dropping some. Of around 2,500 clones in the sample, approximately 92% were seen once. The V gene lost 5 bases and the J gene lost 0 bases, with 11 bases spanning the gap. This CDR3 spans 15 amino acids. Looked up from germline, CDR1 is MDHEN and CDR2 is SYDVKM. The data derive from a study of stem cell transplantation in POMP-related autoinflammatory disease. Study-level information: The study hypothesized thymoproteasome defects skew the TRB repertoire via impaired CD8+ selection.

PRAID featured prominent immunodeficiency. The sequenced sample was CD4+ follicular helper T cells (Tfh) from PBMCs, obtained after stem cell transplantation. The clonotype was recovered from a human patient with POMP-related autoinflammation and immune dysregulation (PRAID). Some of these T cells may belong to the graft donor. The gene calls are TRBV28 and TRBJ2-4; D is unresolved. The CDR3: CASSPWVLAKNIQYF. The CDR3, as DNA: TGTGCCAGCAGTCCTTGGGTCTTAGCCAAAAACATTCAGTACTTC.